A single T cell receptor beta chain is shown here with its context. Its cognate antigen is unknown. V was pared by 3 bases and J by 2 bases, with 14 bases between. The CDR3 loop spans 16 amino acids. These data belong to a study of identical twins. TCRdb re-analysed the 5' RACE reads in MiXCR, keeping a single row per CDR3 protein. The data contain approximately 550,000 distinct CDR3 sequences, approximately 20% of them singletons. The donors were all healthy and Caucasian. General observations from the study: Analyses based on zero insertions could be partly confounded by invariant MAIT and iNKT cells. An excess of low generation probability was shown by twin-shared out-of-frame alpha sequences.

The same sample was also studied in work on yellow fever vaccine responses in identical twins.

V gene TRBV12-3 or TRBV12-4 combines with J gene TRBJ2-4, with D tentatively TRBD2 (6 bases). Material for sequencing was CD4+ T cells sorted from blood. This sequence originates from a woman younger than 35 in good health. CDR3 amino acids: CASSFRWRETKNIQYF. CDR3 bases: TGTGCCAGCAGTTTCCGGTGGAGGGAGACCAAAAACATTCAGTACTTC.